What follows are 2 T cell receptor beta chains derived from one specimen sequenced in a study of cytomegalovirus exposure and HLA in healthy donors. Primers included in the PCR were 60 Vbeta and 13 Jbeta primers. Sequenced by immunoSEQ multiplex PCR; TCRdb stores in-frame clones only, minus some. The sample has approximately 170,000 clones; 85% are singletons. Input material: PBMCs. These receptors were collected from a boy younger than 10 in good health and CMV-seronegative.

The rearrangement links TRBV5-1 to TRBJ2-5; the D gene is possibly TRBD2 (6 bases). Per the germline V gene, CDR1 is SGHRS and CDR2 is YFSETQ. CDR3 size: 15 residues. Trimming took 4 bases from V and 0 from J, leaving 13 bases between them. The CDR3 spells CASSPNPSDQETQYF. DNA of the CDR3: TGCGCCAGCAGCCCGAACCCTAGCGACCAAGAGACCCAGTACTTC.

The V gene is TRBV25-1, the J gene TRBJ1-2, with D perhaps TRBD1 (5 bases). V was trimmed by 8 bases and J by 6 bases, leaving 10 bases between them. This CDR3 spans 11 amino acids. Germline assignment: CDR1 MGHDK and CDR2 SYGVNS. The CDR3 loop is CASSIGDGYTF. The CDR3 DNA is TGTGCCAGCTCAATAGGGGATGGCTACACCTTC.